The following is a TCR beta chain sequence with its context. The data were produced by immunoSEQ multiplex PCR, yet TCRdb's version contains in-frame clones alone and is incomplete. The data show 40,000 to 60,000 clones, approximately 81% seen once. The data derive from a study of OX40 agonist ivuxolimab in advanced cancers. V gave up 4 bases and J gave up 5 bases; unmatched junction bases: 7. Germline loops: CDR1 LGHNA, CDR2 YSLEER. CDR3 length equals 14 residues. Specimen: CD4+ or CD8+ T cells sorted from blood, collected in a trial of the OX40 agonist ivuxolimab. The TCR comes from an adult with an advanced solid tumor such as melanoma, head and neck, liver or kidney cancer. J is TRBJ2-7 and V is TRBV4-3; 8 nucleotides match TRBD1. CDR3 residues: CASSPGQGGHEQYF. As DNA, the CDR3 is TGCGCCAGCAGCCCAGGACAGGGAGGCCACGAGCAGTACTTC.